This T cell receptor (beta chain) was identified during a study of neoadjuvant anti-PD-1 for oral cavity cancer. Overall study: Nivolumab at 3 mg/kg was mostly given biweekly, three to four doses, pre-surgery. Patients without progression received a fourth nivolumab dose around day 43, then surgical resection on days 50-56.

The germline V gene has CDR1 MDHEN and CDR2 SYDVKM. This CDR3 comprises 18 residues. V gave up 6 bases and J gave up 2 bases, with 23 bases separating them. Here immunoSEQ multiplex PCR was the method, and the copy in TCRdb shows in-frame clones only, minus some. The sample holds 15,000 to 20,000 clones; roughly three quarters are singletons and the top ten take roughly 3%. The sequencing here drew on PBMCs, taken before nivolumab (anti-PD-1) treatment. The V gene is TRBV28, the J gene TRBJ2-1; TRBD1 is a possible D gene (5 bases). The source of this sequence is a person aged 40 to 85 with oral cavity squamous cell carcinoma. The CDR3 sequence is CASRPGYRDSLPYNEQFF. The CDR3 coding sequence is TGTGCCAGCAGACCCGGATATCGTGACAGTCTACCCTACAATGAGCAGTTCTTC.